Below are 17 T cell receptor beta chains sequenced from a single sample in a study of CD8+CD57+ T cells in acquired aplastic anemia. The template for TCR beta VDJ and CDR3 sequence profiling was genomic DNA. TCRdb passed the reads through MiXCR, listing each CDR3 protein once. The table records 350,000 to 450,000 distinct CDR3 sequences, 55% to 70% of them present only once. The material sequenced was sorted CD4+, CD8+, or CD8+CD57+ T cells (not recorded which) from PBMCs. The receptors were sampled from a human donor in good health, serving as a control.

A note on this clonotype: Its ends do not fully match the called genes, so a read error is possible. The chain uses TRBV10-3 and TRBJ2-7; D is unresolved. Germline V CDR1 and CDR2: ENHRY, SYGVKD. The CDR3 length is 14 residues. CDR3 nucleotide sequence: TGTGCCAGCAGTTACGGACCGAGCTCCTGCGGGCAGTACTTC. Its protein is CASSYGPSSCGQYF.

This clonotype was seen many times. V is TRBV7-3 and J is TRBJ2-7; 7 positions match TRBD1. CDR3 length: 13 amino acids. V gave up 5 bases and J gave up 6 bases; unmatched junction bases: 7. CDR1 and CDR2 from the germline V gene are SGHTA and FQGTGA. The CDR3 DNA sequence: TGTGCCAGCAGCAACCGACAGGGCTCCGAGCAGTACTTC. Translated, it gives CASSNRQGSEQYF.

The table lists this clonotype with a count of one. The chain is built from TRBV3-1 and TRBJ1-1, with D uncertain. Trimming cost V 1 base and J 9 bases, with 18 bases left between them. This CDR3 contains 15 residues. CDR1 and CDR2 (germline): LGHDT, YNNKEL (reference sequence). CDR3 coding DNA: TGTGCCAGCAGCCAAGGGGCGGGAGGAGGAACTAAAGCTTTCTTT. Its translation is CASSQGAGGGTKAFF.

This clonotype was seen just once. Compared with germline, one end of the junction differs, possibly owing to a read error. The genes are TRBV9 and TRBJ2-5; possible D gene TRBD2, 6 bases. The end of the DNA is better explained by TRBJ2-7, so the J call may be wrong. The CDR3 sequence is 14 residues long. Germline V lookup: CDR1 SGDLS, CDR2 YYNGEE. CDR3 nucleotide sequence: TGCGCCAGCAGCGAAGCGGAGGGGACCTACGAGCAGTACTTC. It is translated as CASSEAEGTYEQYF.

V is TRBV5-4 and J is TRBJ2-7, with 9 positions matching TRBD1. Trimming took 3 bases from V and 4 from J; bases not matched to a gene: 5. Germline values: CDR1 SGHNT, CDR2 YYREEE (reference sequence). The CDR3 contains 14 residues. This chain's CDR3 is CASSYPGQGYEQYF. In DNA, the CDR3 is TGTGCCAGCAGCTATCCAGGACAGGGGTACGAGCAGTACTTC. The whole variable domain, remainder taken from reference TRBV5-4 and TRBJ2-7, is ETGVTQSPTHLIKTRGQQVTLRCSSQSGHNTVSWYQQALGQGPQFIFQYYREEENGRGNFPPRFSGLQFPNYSSELNVNALELDDSALYLCASSYPGQGYEQYFGPGTRLTVT.

The J gene is TRBJ2-3, the V gene TRBV12-3 or TRBV12-4; the D gene is possibly TRBD2 (5 bases). CDR3 size: 15 residues. V gave up 2 bases and J gave up 15 bases, with 24 bases separating them. The CDR3 DNA reads TGTGCCAGCAGTTTACGGGTAGGAGGCCTTGAAGCTTTCTATTTT. Amino acids: CASSLRVGGLEAFYF.

This clonotype was detected a few times. V usage is TRBV3-1 and J usage is TRBJ2-5; 10 positions match TRBD2. The CDR3 extends over 17 amino acids. Trimming at V came to 2 bases and at J to 5 bases, leaving 11 bases not matched to a gene. Looked up from germline, CDR1 is LGHDT and CDR2 is YNNKEL (reference sequence). The CDR3 nucleotides are TGTGCCAGCAGCCAAACCGGAACTAAGCGGGGGGGTGAGACCCAGTACTTC. Its translation is CASSQTGTKRGGETQYF.

This clonotype showed up just a few times. This chain connects TRBV2 to TRBJ2-7; 7 bases fit TRBD2. The V gene end was trimmed by 5 bases and the J gene end by 3 bases; junction bases not matched to a gene: 13. Germline assignment: CDR1 SNHLY and CDR2 FYNNEI. This CDR3 region has 16 residues. Here the CDR3 DNA reads TGTGCCAGCAGTTACCCCATGGCCGGCGGGGGCTACGAGCAGTACTTC. It is translated as CASSYPMAGGGYEQYF.

This chain uses TRBV7-9 with TRBJ1-1, with D hard to call. The ends were cut back, 5 bases at V and 1 base at J, with 8 bases in the middle. From germline, CDR1 is SEHNR and CDR2 FQNEAQ (reference sequence). This CDR3 has 13 residues. This CDR3 reads CASSVIQNTEAFF. CDR3 DNA sequence: TGTGCCAGCAGCGTAATACAGAACACTGAAGCTTTCTTT.

This rearrangement joins TRBV7-9 to TRBJ1-1; D possibly corresponds to TRBD1 (5 bases). CDR1 is SEHNR, CDR2 FQNEAQ, per germline (reference sequence). The CDR3 has 13 amino acids. V was trimmed by 3 bases and J by 7 bases, leaving 12 bases between them. CDR3 coding DNA: TGTGCCAGCAGCTTCAGGGTGGACAATGAAGCTTTCTTT. Its translation: CASSFRVDNEAFF. The full variable domain, in which reference TRBV7-9 and TRBJ1-1 provide the parts outside the CDR3, is DTGVSQNPRHKITKRGQNVTFRCDPISEHNRLYWYRQTLGQGPEFLTYFQNEAQLEKSRLLSDRFSAERPKGSFSTLEIQRTEQGDSAMYLCASSFRVDNEAFFGQGTRLTVV.

This clonotype has a handful of counts. The J gene is TRBJ2-3, the V gene TRBV2; D might be TRBD2 (6 bases). The length of the CDR3 is 14 residues. V was shortened by 6 bases and J by 3 bases, with 13 bases between the two germline ends. Germline V gene lookup returns CDR1 SNHLY and CDR2 FYNNEI. The CDR3 DNA sequence: TGTGCCAGCAGCGACTTGGCGGGAACAGATACGCAGTATTTT. Amino acid sequence: CASSDLAGTDTQYF.

This clonotype appeared a few times. This rearrangement joins TRBV2 to TRBJ2-5; TRBD2 matches at 9 bases. Germline CDR1 and CDR2: SNHLY and FYNNEI. The CDR3 consists of 14 residues. The V segment lost 10 bases and the J segment 3 bases; nucleotides outside the gene matches: 9. The CDR3 spells CATDKASGEETQYF. The CDR3 DNA reads as TGTGCCACCGATAAGGCTAGCGGGGAAGAGACCCAGTACTTC. The variable domain in full, completed from reference TRBV2 and TRBJ2-5, reads EPEVTQTPSHQVTQMGQEVILRCVPISNHLYFYWYRQILGQKVEFLVSFYNNEISEKSEIFDDQFSVERPDGSNFTLKIRSTKLEDSAMYFCATDKASGEETQYFGPGTRLLVL.

This clonotype was counted many times. The CDR3 DNA follows: TGTGCCAGTAGTCATCGCAGGGATGGGGGTCAGCCCCAGCATTTT. It is translated as CASSHRRDGGQPQHF. The rearrangement links TRBV19 to TRBJ1-5; a possible D gene is TRBD1 (5 bases). Germline values: CDR1 LNHDA, CDR2 SQIVND (reference sequence). The ends were cut back, 5 bases at V and 6 bases at J, with 17 bases in the middle. This CDR3 contains 15 residues.

This clonotype was counted at least ten times. The V gene is TRBV6-4, the J gene TRBJ2-3, with D possibly being TRBD1 (6 bases). Trimming removed 6 bases at V and 3 bases at J, with 13 bases between. The CDR3 is made up of 14 amino acids. Germline V gene data show CDR1 as MRHNA and CDR2 as SNTAGT. CDR3 bases: TGTGCCAGCAGCCTAAACACAGGGACAGATACGCAGTATTTT. It specifies CASSLNTGTDTQYF.

The rearrangement links TRBV5-1 to TRBJ1-6; 10 bases align to TRBD1. Germline lookup yields CDR1 SGHRS and CDR2 YFSETQ. CDR3 length: 14 amino acids. V shed 5 bases, J shed 11 bases, and the junction held 7 bases outside the gene matches. The CDR3 nucleotides are TGCGCCAGCAGATCTGGACAGGGGGTTCCACCCCTCCACTTT. Translation: CASRSGQGVPPLHF.

V usage is TRBV20-1 and J usage is TRBJ2-6; weak D call: TRBD1 (5 bases). This CDR3 has 14 amino acids. The germline CDR1 and CDR2 sequences are DFQATT and SNEGSKA (reference sequence). Trimming took 5 bases from V and 10 from J, leaving 18 bases between them. For the CDR3, the DNA is TGCAGTGCTGGCCGTCGTGCGGCAGGGAACGTCCTGACTTTC. This gives the protein CSAGRRAAGNVLTF.

This sequence joins TRBV7-2 and TRBJ2-3; D might be TRBD1 (5 bases). Germline-derived CDR1 and CDR2 are SGHTA and FQGNSA. Between the trimmed V and J ends, which lost 6 bases and 15 bases, there was a span of 28 bases. This CDR3 region has 15 residues. The DNA for the CDR3 is TGTGCCAGCAGGACAGAGCCCGATCAGCCCCAGCATTTTTATTTT. Translation: CASRTEPDQPQHFYF.